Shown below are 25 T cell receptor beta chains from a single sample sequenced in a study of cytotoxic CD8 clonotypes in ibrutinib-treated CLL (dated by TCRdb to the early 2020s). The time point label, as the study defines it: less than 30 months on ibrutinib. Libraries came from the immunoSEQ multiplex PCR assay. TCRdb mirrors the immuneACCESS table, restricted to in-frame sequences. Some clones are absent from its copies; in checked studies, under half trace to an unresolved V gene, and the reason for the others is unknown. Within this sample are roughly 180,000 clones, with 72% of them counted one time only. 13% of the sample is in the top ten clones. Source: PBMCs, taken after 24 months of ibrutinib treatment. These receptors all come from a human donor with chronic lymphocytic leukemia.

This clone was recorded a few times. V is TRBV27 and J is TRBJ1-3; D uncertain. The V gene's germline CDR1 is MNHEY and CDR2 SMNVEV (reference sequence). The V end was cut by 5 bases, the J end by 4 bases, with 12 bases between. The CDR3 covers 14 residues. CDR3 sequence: CASSRPGRGNTIYF. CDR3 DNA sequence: TGTGCCAGCAGTCGGCCAGGACGCGGAAACACCATATATTTT.

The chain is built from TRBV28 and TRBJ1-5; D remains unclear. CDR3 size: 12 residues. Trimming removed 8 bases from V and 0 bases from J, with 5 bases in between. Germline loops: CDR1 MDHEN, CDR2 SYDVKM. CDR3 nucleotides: TGTGCCAGCGTCGATAGCAATCAGCCCCAGCATTTT. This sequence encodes CASVDSNQPQHF. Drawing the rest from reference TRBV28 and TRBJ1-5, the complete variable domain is DVKVTQSSRYLVKRTGEKVFLECVQDMDHENMFWYRQDPGLGLRLIYFSYDVKMKEKGDIPEGYSVSREKKERFSLILESASTNQTSMYLCASVDSNQPQHFGDGTRLSIL.

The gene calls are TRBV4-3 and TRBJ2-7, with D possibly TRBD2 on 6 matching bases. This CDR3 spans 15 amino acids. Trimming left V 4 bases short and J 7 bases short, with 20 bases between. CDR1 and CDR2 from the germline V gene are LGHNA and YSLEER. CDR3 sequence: CASSRLRTTSSEQYF. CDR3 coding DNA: TGCGCCAGCAGCCGACTTAGGACTACCTCCTCAGAGCAGTACTTC.

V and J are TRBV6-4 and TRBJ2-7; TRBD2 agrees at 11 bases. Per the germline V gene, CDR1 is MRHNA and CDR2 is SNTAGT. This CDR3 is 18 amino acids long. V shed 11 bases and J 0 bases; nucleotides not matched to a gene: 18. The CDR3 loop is CAPGRGLAGGVSSYEQYF. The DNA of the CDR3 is TGTGCCCCAGGGCGGGGGCTAGCGGGAGGTGTAAGCTCCTACGAGCAGTACTTC.

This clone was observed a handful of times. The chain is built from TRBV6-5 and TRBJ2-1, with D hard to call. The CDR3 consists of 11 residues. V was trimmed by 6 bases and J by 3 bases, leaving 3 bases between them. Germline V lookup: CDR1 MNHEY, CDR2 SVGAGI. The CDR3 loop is CASRDYNEQFF. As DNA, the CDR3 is TGTGCCAGCAGGGACTACAATGAGCAGTTCTTC.

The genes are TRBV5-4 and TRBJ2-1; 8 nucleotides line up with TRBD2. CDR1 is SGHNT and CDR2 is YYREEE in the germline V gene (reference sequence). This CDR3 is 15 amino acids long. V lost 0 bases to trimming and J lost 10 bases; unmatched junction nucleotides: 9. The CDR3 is CASSLVGRGVTEQFF. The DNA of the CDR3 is TGTGCCAGCAGCTTGGTCGGGAGGGGGGTTACGGAGCAGTTCTTC.

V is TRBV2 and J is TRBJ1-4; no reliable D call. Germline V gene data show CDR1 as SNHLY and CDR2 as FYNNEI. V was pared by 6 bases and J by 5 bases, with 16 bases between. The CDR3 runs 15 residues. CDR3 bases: TGTGCCAGCAGCCGAAGGTATCGGCAGAATGAAAAACTGTTTTTT. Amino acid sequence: CASSRRYRQNEKLFF.

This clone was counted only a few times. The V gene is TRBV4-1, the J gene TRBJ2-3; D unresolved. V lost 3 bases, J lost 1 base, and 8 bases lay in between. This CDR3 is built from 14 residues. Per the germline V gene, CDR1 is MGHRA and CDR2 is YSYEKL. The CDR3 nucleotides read TGCGCCAGCAGCCAGCGTGTAGGCACAGATACGCAGTATTTT. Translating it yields CASSQRVGTDTQYF.

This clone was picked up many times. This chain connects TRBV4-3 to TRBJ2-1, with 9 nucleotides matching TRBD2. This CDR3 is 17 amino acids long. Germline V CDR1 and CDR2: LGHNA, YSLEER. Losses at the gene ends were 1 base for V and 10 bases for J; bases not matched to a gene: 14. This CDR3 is CASSQGGSGRISYEQFF. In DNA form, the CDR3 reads TGCGCCAGCAGCCAAGGGGGAAGCGGGAGGATTTCTTACGAGCAGTTCTTC.

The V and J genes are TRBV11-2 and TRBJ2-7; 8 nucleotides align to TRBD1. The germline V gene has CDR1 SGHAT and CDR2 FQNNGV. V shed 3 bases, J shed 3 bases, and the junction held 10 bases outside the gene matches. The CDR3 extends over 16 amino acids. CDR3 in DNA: TGTGCCAGCAGCTTTTCGAGGACAGGGATTCTCTACGAGCAGTACTTC. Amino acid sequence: CASSFSRTGILYEQYF.

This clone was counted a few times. Here the CDR3 DNA reads TGTGCCAGCAGCCAATCGTGGCAATACAATGAGCAGTTCTTC. Encoded protein: CASSQSWQYNEQFF. This chain uses TRBV16 with TRBJ2-1; no clear D. Deletions cut 0 bases from V and 4 bases from J, with 7 bases between. CDR3 size: 14 residues. Germline V lookup: CDR1 KGHSY, CDR2 FQNENV.

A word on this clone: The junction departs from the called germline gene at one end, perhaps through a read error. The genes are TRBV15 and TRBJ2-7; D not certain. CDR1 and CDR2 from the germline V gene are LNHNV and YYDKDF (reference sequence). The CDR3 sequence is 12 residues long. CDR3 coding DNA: TGTGCCACCAGCAGAGGTTCCTCCGAGCAGTACTTC. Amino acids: CATSRGSSEQYF.

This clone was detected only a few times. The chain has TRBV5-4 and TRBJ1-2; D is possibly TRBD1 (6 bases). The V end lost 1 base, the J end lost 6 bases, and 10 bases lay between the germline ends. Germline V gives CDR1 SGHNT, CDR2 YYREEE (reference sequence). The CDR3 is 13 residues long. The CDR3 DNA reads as TGTGCCAGCAGCTTGACAGGGCTGAATGGCTACACCTTC. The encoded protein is CASSLTGLNGYTF.

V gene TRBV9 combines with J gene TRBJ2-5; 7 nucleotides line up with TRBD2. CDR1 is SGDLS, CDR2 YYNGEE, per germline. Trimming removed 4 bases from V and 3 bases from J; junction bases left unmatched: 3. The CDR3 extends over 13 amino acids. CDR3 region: CASSRGLEETQYF. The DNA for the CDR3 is TGTGCCAGCAGCCGAGGACTAGAAGAGACCCAGTACTTC.

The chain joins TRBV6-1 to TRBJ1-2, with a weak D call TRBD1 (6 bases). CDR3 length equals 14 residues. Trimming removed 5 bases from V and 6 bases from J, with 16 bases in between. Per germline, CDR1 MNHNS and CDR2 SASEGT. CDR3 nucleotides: TGTGCCAGCAGTTGGGGGGGCGCCGGAAATGGCTACACCTTC. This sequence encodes CASSWGGAGNGYTF.

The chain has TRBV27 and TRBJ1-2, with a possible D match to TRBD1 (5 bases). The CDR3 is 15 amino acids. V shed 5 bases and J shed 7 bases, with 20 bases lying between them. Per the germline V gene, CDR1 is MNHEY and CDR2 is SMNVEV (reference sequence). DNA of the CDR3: TGTGCCAGCAGTAAGTCTCCAGGGAGTGACTCTGGCTACACCTTC. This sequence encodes CASSKSPGSDSGYTF.

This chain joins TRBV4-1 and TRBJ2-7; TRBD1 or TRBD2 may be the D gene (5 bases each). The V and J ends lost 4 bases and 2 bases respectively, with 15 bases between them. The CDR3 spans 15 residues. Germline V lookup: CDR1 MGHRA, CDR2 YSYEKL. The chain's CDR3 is CASSPGRVGPYEQYF. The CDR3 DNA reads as TGCGCCAGCAGCCCTGGGCGGGTGGGACCCTACGAGCAGTACTTC.

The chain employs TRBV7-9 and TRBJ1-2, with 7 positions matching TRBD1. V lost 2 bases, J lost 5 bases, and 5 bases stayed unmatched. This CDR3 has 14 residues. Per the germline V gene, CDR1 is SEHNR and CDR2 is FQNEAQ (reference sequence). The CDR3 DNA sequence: TGTGCCAGCAGCTTAAGAGACAGGGAGTATGGCTACACCTTC. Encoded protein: CASSLRDREYGYTF.

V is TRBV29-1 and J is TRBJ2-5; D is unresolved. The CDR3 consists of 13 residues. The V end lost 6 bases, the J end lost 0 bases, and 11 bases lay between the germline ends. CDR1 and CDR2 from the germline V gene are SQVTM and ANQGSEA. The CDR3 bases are TGCAGCGTCGCCTTCTCGGACCAAGAGACCCAGTACTTC. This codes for CSVAFSDQETQYF.

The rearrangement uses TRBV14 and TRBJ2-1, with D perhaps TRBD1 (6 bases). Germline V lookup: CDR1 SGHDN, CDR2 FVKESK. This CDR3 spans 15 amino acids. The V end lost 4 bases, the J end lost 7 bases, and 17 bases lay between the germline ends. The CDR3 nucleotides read TGTGCCAGCAGCCCTTCAAGGATGAGGGGGAATGAGCAGTTCTTC. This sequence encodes CASSPSRMRGNEQFF.

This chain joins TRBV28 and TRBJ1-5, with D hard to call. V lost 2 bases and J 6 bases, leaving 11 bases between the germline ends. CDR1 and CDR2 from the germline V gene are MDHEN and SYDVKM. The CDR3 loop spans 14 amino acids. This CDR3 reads CASSLQVSAQPQHF. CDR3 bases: TGTGCCAGCAGTTTACAGGTTTCAGCTCAGCCCCAGCATTTT.

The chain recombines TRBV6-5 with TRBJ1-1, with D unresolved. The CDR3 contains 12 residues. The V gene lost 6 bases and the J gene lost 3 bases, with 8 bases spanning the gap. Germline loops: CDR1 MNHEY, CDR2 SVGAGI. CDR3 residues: CASRGTYTEAFF. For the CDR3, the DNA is TGTGCCAGCAGGGGTACTTACACTGAAGCTTTCTTT.

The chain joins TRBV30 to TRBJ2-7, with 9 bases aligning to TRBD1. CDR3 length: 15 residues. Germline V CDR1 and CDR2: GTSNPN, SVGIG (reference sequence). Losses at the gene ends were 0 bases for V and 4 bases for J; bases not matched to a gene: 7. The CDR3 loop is CAWSVGGTGRYEQYF. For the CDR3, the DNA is TGTGCCTGGAGTGTGGGCGGGACAGGGCGATACGAGCAGTACTTC. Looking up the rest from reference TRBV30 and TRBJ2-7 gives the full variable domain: SQTIHQWPATLVQPVGSPLSLECTVEGTSNPNLYWYRQAAGRGLQLLFYSVGIGQISSEVPQNLSASRPQDRQFILSSKKLLLSDSGFYLCAWSVGGTGRYEQYFGPGTRLTVT.

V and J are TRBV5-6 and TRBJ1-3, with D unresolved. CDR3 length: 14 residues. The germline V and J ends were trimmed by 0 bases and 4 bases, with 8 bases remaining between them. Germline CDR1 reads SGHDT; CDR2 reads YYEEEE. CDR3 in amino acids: CASSLVAGGNTIYF. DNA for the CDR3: TGTGCCAGCAGCTTGGTGGCGGGGGGAAACACCATATATTTT. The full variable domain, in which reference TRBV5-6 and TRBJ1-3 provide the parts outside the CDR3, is DAGVTQSPTHLIKTRGQQVTLRCSPKSGHDTVSWYQQALGQGPQFIFQYYEEEERQRGNFPDRFSGHQFPNYSSELNVNALLLGDSALYLCASSLVAGGNTIYFGEGSWLTVV.

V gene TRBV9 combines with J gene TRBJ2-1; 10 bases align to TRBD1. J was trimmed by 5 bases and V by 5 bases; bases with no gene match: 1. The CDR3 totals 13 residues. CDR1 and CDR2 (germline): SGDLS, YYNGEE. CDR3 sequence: CASRGQGDNEQFF. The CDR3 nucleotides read TGTGCCAGCAGAGGACAGGGGGACAATGAGCAGTTCTTC.